Listed here are 21 T cell receptor beta chains from one sample, sequenced in a study of monozygotic twins with inflammatory bowel disease. TCRdb derives one entry per CDR3 protein from the 5' RACE reads, leaving out DNA. In total, the table holds approximately 400,000 distinct CDR3 sequences. The specimen was blood. These receptors originate from a human donor with ulcerative colitis or Crohn's disease, or a healthy co-twin of an affected twin (not recorded which).

The rearrangement links TRBV20-1 to TRBJ1-1; without DNA, the TCRdb call of TRBD1 cannot be checked. The CDR3 is made up of 14 amino acids. The germline V gene encodes CDR1 DFQATT and CDR2 SNEGSKA (reference sequence). The CDR3: CSARAAGRNTEAFF.

This chain uses TRBV6-5 with TRBJ2-7. Looked up from germline, CDR1 is MNHEY and CDR2 is SVGAGI. The CDR3 covers 14 residues. CDR3 in amino acids: CASSYVGRAYEQYF.

The chain links TRBV30 to TRBJ1-2; without DNA, the TCRdb call of TRBD1 cannot be checked. The germline V gene encodes CDR1 GTSNPN and CDR2 SVGIG (reference sequence). The length of the CDR3 is 13 residues. This CDR3 reads CAWEGQGRYGYTF.

This rearrangement joins TRBV7-2 to TRBJ1-2; the D gene TCRdb calls, TRBD1, cannot be checked with no DNA. The germline gives CDR1 SGHTA, CDR2 FQGNSA. The CDR3 has 14 amino acids. The CDR3 sequence: CASSKHQGGDGYIF.

The chain combines TRBV23-1 with TRBJ1-1; the TCRdb call, TRBD1, lacks DNA for checking. TRBV23-1 is an open reading frame whose function is uncertain. The CDR3 consists of 20 residues. The CDR3 is CASSLIRDSFPDTMNTEAFF.

The V call is TRBV28, the J call TRBJ2-2. Germline V lookup: CDR1 MDHEN, CDR2 SYDVKM. The length of the CDR3 is 15 residues. The CDR3 spells CASSPWTDNTGELFF.

The V call is TRBV5-1, the J call TRBJ1-3. In germline, CDR1 is SGHRS, CDR2 YFSETQ. The CDR3 length is 16 residues. Here the CDR3 reads CASSLGVGASGNTIYF.

The chain couples TRBV11-1 to TRBJ2-3; TCRdb outputs TRBD2, but without DNA this stays unchecked. The CDR3 is 19 residues long. In germline, CDR1 is SGHAT, CDR2 FQDESV (reference sequence). The CDR3 protein is CASSPLVSRSGGAADTQYF.

V usage is TRBV4-2 and J usage is TRBJ2-3; without DNA, the TCRdb call of TRBD1 cannot be checked. Germline-derived CDR1 and CDR2 are LGHNA and YNFKEQ. The CDR3 consists of 16 residues. The CDR3 region is CASSQEGGGPGDTQYF.

The chain links TRBV6-1 to TRBJ1-3. The germline V gene encodes CDR1 MNHNS and CDR2 SASEGT. The CDR3 has 14 amino acids. The CDR3 sequence: CASSEAYSGNTIYF.

The genes are TRBV6-1 and TRBJ1-3. The CDR3 runs 15 residues. Germline V lookup: CDR1 MNHNS, CDR2 SASEGT. CDR3 region: CASSPPGSSGNTIYF.

The CDR3: CASSYRGGHYEQYF. The V gene is TRBV6-5, the J gene TRBJ2-7; TCRdb names TRBD2, which stays unverified in the absence of DNA. In germline, CDR1 is MNHEY, CDR2 SVGAGI. This CDR3 has 14 amino acids.

The rearrangement uses TRBV5-1 and TRBJ1-4; the D call of TRBD1 rests on TCRdb alone, since no DNA is present to check it. This CDR3 has 19 amino acids. Germline V gene data show CDR1 as SGHRS and CDR2 as YFSETQ. CDR3 sequence reads: CASSSAGGDTRARNEKLFF.

The genes are TRBV24-1 and TRBJ2-6. This CDR3 spans 13 amino acids. CDR1 KGHDR and CDR2 SFDVKD come from the germline V gene. CDR3 amino acids: CATRPSGANVLTF.

The gene calls are TRBV20-1 and TRBJ1-1; TCRdb designates TRBD1, a call that cannot be tested without DNA. CDR3 size: 14 residues. Per the germline V gene, CDR1 is DFQATT and CDR2 is SNEGSKA (reference sequence). The CDR3 spells CSARPDRVNTEAFF.

The chain carries TRBV20-1 and TRBJ2-3; TCRdb's D gene call, TRBD2, goes unchecked for lack of DNA. This CDR3 region has 13 residues. Germline V gives CDR1 DFQATT, CDR2 SNEGSKA (reference sequence). CDR3 region: CSAVTSPTDTQYF.

The chain combines TRBV14 with TRBJ2-1; lacking DNA, the TRBD2 call made by TCRdb goes unchecked. CDR3 length: 12 residues. The germline V gene has CDR1 SGHDN and CDR2 FVKESK. CDR3 protein: CASSSRAQKQFF.

The V and J genes are TRBV20-1 and TRBJ1-5; lacking DNA, the TRBD1 call made by TCRdb goes unchecked. The CDR3 runs to 15 residues. Germline assignment: CDR1 DFQATT and CDR2 SNEGSKA (reference sequence). The CDR3 loop is CSAGGRQGGSRPQHF.

This sequence joins TRBV3-1 and TRBJ2-1; the D call from TCRdb, TRBD2, cannot be confirmed without DNA. Germline loops: CDR1 LGHDT, CDR2 YNNKEL (reference sequence). The length of the CDR3 is 21 residues. The CDR3 reads CASSQDRRGGGATKSYNEQFF.

This chain links TRBV28 with TRBJ2-1; TCRdb lists TRBD1, though no DNA is available to test this call. Germline CDR1 and CDR2: MDHEN and SYDVKM. This CDR3 is 15 amino acids long. This CDR3 reads CASRTPGPSYNEQFF.

This chain joins TRBV29-1 and TRBJ1-2; as DNA is missing, the TRBD1 call by TCRdb cannot be tested. The germline CDR1 and CDR2 sequences are SQVTM and ANQGSEA. The CDR3 is 13 amino acids. CDR3 region: CSVEDRGGYGYTF. Together with reference TRBV29-1 and TRBJ1-2, the CDR3 gives the full variable domain: SAVISQKPSRDICQRGTSLTIQCQVDSQVTMMFWYRQQPGQSLTLIATANQGSEATYESGFVIDKFPISRPNLTFSTLTVSNMSPEDSSIYLCSVEDRGGYGYTFGSGTRLTVV.